These 7 T cell receptor beta chains were sequenced from one sample in a study of T-cell memory formation after mild COVID-19. TCRdb re-called the 5' RACE reads with MiXCR, one entry per CDR3 protein. The data show hundreds of thousands of distinct CDR3 sequences, about 22% seen once. The sequencing input was PBMCs or a T cell subset sorted from them (not recorded which). These receptors were obtained from an adult woman who had mild COVID-19 (a few samples of this study predate the infection). Cell type and time point are not known.

This clonotype was seen more than once but under ten times. The V gene is TRBV3-1, the J gene TRBJ2-4; D is possibly TRBD1 or TRBD2 (5 bases each). The CDR3 consists of 17 residues. V was clipped by 4 bases and J by 6 bases, with 22 bases between them. The V gene's germline CDR1 is LGHDT and CDR2 YNNKEL (reference sequence). CDR3: CASSLLRGASTANIQYF. The DNA of the CDR3 is TGTGCCAGCAGCCTCCTCAGAGGGGCTAGTACGGCAAACATTCAGTACTTC. Combining the CDR3 with reference TRBV3-1 and TRBJ2-4 gives the whole variable domain DTAVSQTPKYLVTQMGNDKSIKCEQNLGHDTMYWYKQDSKKFLKIMFSYNNKELIINETVPNRFSPKSPDKAHLNLHINSLELGDSAVYFCASSLLRGASTANIQYFGAGTRLSVL.

This clonotype has more than one count but fewer than ten. The V call is TRBV14, the J call TRBJ2-5; 12 nucleotides match TRBD2. The ends lost 9 bases at V and 1 base at J; junction bases unmatched: 6. CDR3 size: 15 residues. CDR1 SGHDN and CDR2 FVKESK come from the germline V gene. The DNA of the CDR3 is TGTGCCAGTTCCGGGACTAGCGGGTTCCAAGAGACCCAGTACTTC. The encoded protein is CASSGTSGFQETQYF.

This clonotype was counted between two and nine times. The rearrangement joins TRBV29-1 to TRBJ2-4; D is perhaps TRBD1 or TRBD2 (5 bases each). Germline V gene sequence: CDR1 SQVTM, CDR2 ANQGSEA. Trimming took 4 bases from V and 7 from J, leaving 11 bases between them. CDR3 length: 12 amino acids. The CDR3 is CSVAGTINIQYF. In nucleotides, the CDR3 is TGCAGCGTTGCCGGGACGATCAACATTCAGTACTTC.

The V call is TRBV24-1, the J call TRBJ2-2; perhaps TRBD2 as D (6 bases). Between the trimmed V and J ends, which lost 10 bases and 1 base, there was a span of 9 bases. CDR1 is KGHDR and CDR2 is SFDVKD in the germline V gene. This CDR3 spans 13 amino acids. CDR3 loop: CATAGRNTGELFF. The CDR3 nucleotides read TGTGCCACTGCGGGGAGGAACACCGGGGAGCTGTTTTTT.

This clonotype turned up a few times. The V call is TRBV20-1, the J call TRBJ1-6, with a weak D call TRBD1 (5 bases). Deletions cut 0 bases from V and 1 base from J, with 13 bases between. Germline CDR1 reads DFQATT; CDR2 reads SNEGSKA (reference sequence). The CDR3 totals 17 residues. In DNA form, the CDR3 reads TGCAGTGCTAGAGAGGCGGGGCCAGGGTCCTATAATTCACCCCTCCACTTT. Amino acids: CSAREAGPGSYNSPLHF.

Here the CDR3 reads CATSSGQADTQYF. As DNA, the CDR3 is TGTGCCACCAGCTCAGGACAGGCAGATACGCAGTATTTT. This chain connects TRBV24-1 to TRBJ2-3, with 7 bases aligning to TRBD1. The CDR3 consists of 13 residues. Trimming at V came to 7 bases and at J to 4 bases, leaving 4 bases not matched to a gene. CDR1 KGHDR and CDR2 SFDVKD come from the germline V gene.

The rearrangement links TRBV9 to TRBJ1-6; weak D call: TRBD1 (6 bases). V was pared by 3 bases and J by 6 bases, with 16 bases between. The CDR3 runs to 16 residues. Germline values: CDR1 SGDLS, CDR2 YYNGEE. CDR3 nucleotide sequence: TGTGCCAGCAGCGCGGGGGGGGGACATTTTAATTCACCCCTCCACTTT. Translating it yields CASSAGGGHFNSPLHF.